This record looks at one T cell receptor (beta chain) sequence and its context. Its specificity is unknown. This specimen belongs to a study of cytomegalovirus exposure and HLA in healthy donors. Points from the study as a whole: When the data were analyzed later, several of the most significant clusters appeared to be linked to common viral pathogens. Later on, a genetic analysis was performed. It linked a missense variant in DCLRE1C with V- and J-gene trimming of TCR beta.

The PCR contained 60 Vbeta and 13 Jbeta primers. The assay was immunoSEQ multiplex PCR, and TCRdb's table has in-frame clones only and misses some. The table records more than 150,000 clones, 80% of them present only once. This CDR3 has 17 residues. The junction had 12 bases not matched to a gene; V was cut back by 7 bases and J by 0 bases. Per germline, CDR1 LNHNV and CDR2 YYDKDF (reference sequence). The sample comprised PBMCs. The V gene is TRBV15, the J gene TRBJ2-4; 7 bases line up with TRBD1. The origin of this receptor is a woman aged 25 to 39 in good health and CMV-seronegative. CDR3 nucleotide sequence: TGTGCCACCATGGTGGGACAGAGCTCACTAGCCAAAAACATTCAGTACTTC. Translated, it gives CATMVGQSSLAKNIQYF.